The 21 T cell receptor beta chains listed next were all sequenced from one sample in a study of blood T cell repertoires in COVID-19. Data came from immunoSEQ multiplex PCR; TCRdb stores just in-frame clones and leaves some out. The sample lists about 380,000 clones; around 87% were seen once. Sequenced sample: PBMCs or T cells enriched from blood (not recorded which). These receptors were taken from a man aged 25 to 40 who had recovered from COVID-19.

The V gene is TRBV29-1, the J gene TRBJ2-2; no firm D call. The V end lost 1 base, the J end lost 5 bases, and 11 bases lay between the germline ends. From germline, CDR1 is SQVTM and CDR2 ANQGSEA. There are 14 residues in the CDR3. The CDR3 is CSVEGRSGTGELFF. CDR3 DNA sequence: TGCAGCGTTGAAGGAAGGAGTGGGACCGGGGAGCTGTTTTTT.

This clone was counted only a few times. The rearrangement joins TRBV7-2 to TRBJ2-2; 11 positions agree with TRBD2. V was clipped by 2 bases and J by 8 bases; unmatched bases: 7. The CDR3 length is 16 residues. Germline V lookup: CDR1 SGHTA, CDR2 FQGNSA. The chain's CDR3 is CASSLNRLAGPGELFF. Written as DNA, the CDR3 is TGTGCCAGCAGCTTAAACAGACTAGCGGGGCCAGGGGAGCTGTTTTTT. The full variable domain, in which reference TRBV7-2 and TRBJ2-2 provide the parts outside the CDR3, is GAGVSQSPSNKVTEKGKDVELRCDPISGHTALYWYRQSLGQGLEFLIYFQGNSAPDKSGLPSDRFSAERTGGSVSTLTIQRTQQEDSAVYLCASSLNRLAGPGELFFGEGSRLTVL.

The rearrangement joins TRBV7-9 to TRBJ1-4; 9 bases fit TRBD1. Germline V gives CDR1 SEHNR, CDR2 FQNEAQ (reference sequence). The V gene end was trimmed by 5 bases and the J gene end by 8 bases; junction bases not matched to a gene: 6. The CDR3 covers 14 residues. CDR3 in amino acids: CASSRGQGKEKLFF. The DNA of the CDR3 is TGTGCCAGCAGCCGGGGACAGGGAAAGGAAAAACTGTTTTTT.

The chain recombines TRBV5-1 with TRBJ2-2, with 7 bases fitting TRBD1. Germline V gene data show CDR1 as SGHRS and CDR2 as YFSETQ. J lost 4 bases, V lost 6 bases, and 6 bases had no gene match. The CDR3 spans 14 residues. CDR3 sequence reads: CASMGTVSTGELFF. The CDR3 region has the DNA TGCGCCAGCATGGGGACAGTGAGCACCGGGGAGCTGTTTTTT.

The chain carries TRBV7-9 and TRBJ2-7; 7 positions agree with TRBD1. CDR1 and CDR2 from the germline V gene are SEHNR and FQNEAQ (reference sequence). The CDR3 covers 16 residues. V gave up 8 bases and J gave up 4 bases; unmatched junction bases: 17. In nucleotides, the CDR3 is TGTGCCAGCCGCCCCCATCATCGACAGGGCATTTACGAGCAGTACTTC. Its protein product is CASRPHHRQGIYEQYF.

The rearrangement joins TRBV7-2 to TRBJ2-2; tentative D call: TRBD1 (5 bases). This CDR3 has 14 residues. The V gene lost 5 bases and the J gene lost 3 bases, with 10 bases spanning the gap. Germline-derived CDR1 and CDR2 are SGHTA and FQGNSA. Here the CDR3 DNA reads TGTGCCAGCAGCACAGACAGTTACACCGGGGAGCTGTTTTTT. Protein sequence: CASSTDSYTGELFF.

The chain has TRBV19 and TRBJ1-1, with D possibly matching TRBD1 (5 bases). The germline gives CDR1 LNHDA, CDR2 SQIVND (reference sequence). Trimming left V 7 bases short and J 5 bases short, with 17 bases between. CDR3 length: 14 amino acids. The CDR3 DNA sequence: TGTGCCAGTATTAGTAGGGGTTATCGGACTGAAGCTTTCTTT. Translated: CASISRGYRTEAFF.

The V and J genes are TRBV6-5 and TRBJ2-7; D may be TRBD1 (5 bases). The CDR3 spans 13 residues. Per the germline V gene, CDR1 is MNHEY and CDR2 is SVGAGI. Trimming pared 7 bases from V and 4 bases from J, leaving 14 bases between. CDR3 region: CASTRGTGYEQYF. Here the CDR3 DNA reads TGTGCCAGCACCCGCGGAACAGGTTACGAGCAGTACTTC.

This chain links TRBV19 with TRBJ1-2, with 10 bases matching TRBD1. CDR3 size: 14 residues. The J segment lost 3 bases and the V segment lost 10 bases, leaving 8 bases of the junction unmatched. Germline-derived CDR1 and CDR2 are LNHDA and SQIVND (reference sequence). The CDR3 sequence is CATFDRGRHYGYTF. The DNA of the CDR3 is TGTGCCACTTTTGACAGGGGGCGTCACTATGGCTACACCTTC.

J is TRBJ2-7 and V is TRBV6-2 or TRBV6-3; maybe TRBD1 (6 bases). Germline values: CDR1 MNHEY, CDR2 SVGEGT. The V gene lost 4 bases and the J gene lost 0 bases, with 10 bases spanning the gap. The CDR3 spans 14 residues. CDR3 DNA: TGTGCCAGCAGTTTACAGGGTAGCTCCTACGAGCAGTACTTC. It is translated as CASSLQGSSYEQYF.

This chain joins TRBV10-1 and TRBJ1-6; TRBD1 aligns across 7 bases. Germline V lookup: CDR1 WNHNN, CDR2 SYGVQD (reference sequence). This CDR3 is 14 amino acids long. J gave up 9 bases and V 6 bases, and 8 bases lay outside the gene matches. The CDR3 DNA follows: TGCGCCAGCAGCCCGGGACAGAATAGTTCACCCCTCCACTTT. This encodes CASSPGQNSSPLHF.

The chain employs TRBV20-1 and TRBJ2-7, with D tentatively TRBD2 (6 bases). Germline V gene sequence: CDR1 DFQATT, CDR2 SNEGSKA (reference sequence). This CDR3 contains 11 residues. V lost 5 bases and J lost 7, with 12 bases in between. The CDR3 DNA follows: TGCAGTGCTTTCCCGGAGGGGGAGCAGTACTTC. Encoded protein: CSAFPEGEQYF.

The chain employs TRBV18 and TRBJ1-1, with a weak D call TRBD1 (6 bases). CDR3 length: 16 amino acids. Trimming took off 3 bases at V and 5 bases at J, with 19 bases between the two ends. CDR1 and CDR2 from the germline V gene are KGHSH and LQKENI. The chain's CDR3 is CASSPGGPGSGTEAFF. The CDR3, as DNA: TGTGCCAGCTCACCGGGGGGGCCCGGGAGTGGTACTGAAGCTTTCTTT.

The chain has TRBV11-2 and TRBJ2-3; 7 bases are shared with TRBD2. The CDR3 consists of 18 residues. CDR1 is SGHAT, CDR2 FQNNGV, per germline. V shed 5 bases, J shed 2 bases, and the junction held 16 bases outside the gene matches. The CDR3 here is CASSMLRGLAALTDTQYF. CDR3 DNA: TGTGCCAGCAGCATGCTCCGAGGCCTAGCGGCCCTCACAGATACGCAGTATTTT.

The V gene is TRBV5-6, the J gene TRBJ1-1; D ambiguous. Germline V CDR1 and CDR2: SGHDT, YYEEEE. The V end was cut by 1 base, the J end by 3 bases, with 13 bases between. CDR3 length: 15 amino acids. CDR3 DNA: TGTGCCAGCAGCTTGTTGTCCGGTGGAGACACTGAAGCTTTCTTT. It codes for CASSLLSGGDTEAFF.

To note about this clone: Other nucleotide sequences in the sample specify the same CDR3. The chain has TRBV5-1 and TRBJ1-1; no clear D. Germline V gene data show CDR1 as SGHRS and CDR2 as YFSETQ. V shed 3 bases and J shed 0 bases, with 6 bases lying between them. The CDR3 is made up of 13 amino acids. The CDR3 DNA reads TGCGCCAGCAGCTCGACTGTGAACACTGAAGCTTTCTTT. Amino acid sequence: CASSSTVNTEAFF.

This chain connects TRBV7-9 to TRBJ1-4; D is possibly TRBD1 (6 bases). The V end lost 6 bases, the J end lost 6 bases, and 17 bases lay between the germline ends. Germline V CDR1 and CDR2: SEHNR, FQNEAQ (reference sequence). The CDR3 spans 15 residues. CDR3 DNA sequence: TGTGCCAGCAGACCTCGACAGGCCCTAGATGAAAAACTGTTTTTT. The encoded protein is CASRPRQALDEKLFF.

This chain links TRBV19 with TRBJ1-3; unclear D gene. This CDR3 contains 13 residues. Between the trimmed V and J ends, which lost 7 bases and 2 bases, there was a span of 9 bases. The germline V gene has CDR1 LNHDA and CDR2 SQIVND (reference sequence). CDR3 bases: TGTGCCAGTAACGGGGTGACTGGAAACACCATATATTTT. Amino acid sequence: CASNGVTGNTIYF.

V gene TRBV29-1 combines with J gene TRBJ1-2; tentative D call: TRBD1 (5 bases). Germline V gene lookup returns CDR1 SQVTM and CDR2 ANQGSEA. V was pared by 6 bases and J by 2 bases, with 10 bases between. This CDR3 is 12 amino acids long. The CDR3 region is CSVTSGNYGYTF. CDR3 nucleotides: TGCAGCGTGACATCAGGGAACTATGGCTACACCTTC.

This chain joins TRBV6-5 and TRBJ2-2; 7 bases are shared with TRBD1. The CDR3 spans 15 residues. With 6 bases clipped from V and 15 bases from J, the junction kept 19 bases outside the gene matches. CDR1 is MNHEY, CDR2 SVGAGI, per germline. For the CDR3, the DNA is TGTGCCAGCAGGGCAAGACAGGGCGATCCCTCCCTGATGTTTTTT. Amino acids: CASRARQGDPSLMFF.

This chain links TRBV18 with TRBJ2-1; D not certain. The CDR3 consists of 12 residues. Germline CDR1 and CDR2: KGHSH and LQKENI. Trimming removed 3 bases at V and 6 bases at J, with 6 bases between. Here the CDR3 reads CASSPYINEQFF. In DNA form, the CDR3 reads TGTGCCAGCTCACCGTACATCAATGAGCAGTTCTTC. The full variable domain, in which reference TRBV18 and TRBJ2-1 provide the parts outside the CDR3, is NAGVMQNPRHLVRRRGQEARLRCSPMKGHSHVYWYRQLPEEGLKFMVYLQKENIIDESGMPKERFSAEFPKEGPSILRIQQVVRGDSAAYFCASSPYINEQFFGPGTRLTVL.